The 3 T cell receptor beta chains in this list originate from one sample, sequenced in a study of T cell repertoires in cytomegalovirus infection (dated by TCRdb to 2018 to 2020). These receptors have no known antigen. Sequencing instrument: Illumina HiSeq 1500. The raw public reads went through TCRdb reprocessing: fastp at Q25, MiXCR clone calling, in-frame beta chains kept. Records with the same CDR3 protein are collapsed into one entry carrying the most frequent genes and DNA. Recorded for this sample are fewer than 1,000,000 distinct CDR3 sequences; roughly 31% of them occurred a single time. The biggest ten clones account for around 15% of the sample. The treatment or condition label here, explained by the study, means: in vitro stimulation with specific CMV peptide epitopes to enrich CMV-specific T cells. Sequenced material: cultured CD8+ T cells from PBMCs, taken from culture after CMV antigen stimulation. The receptors come from a human donor in good health (CMV status not recorded). Some clones in this sample may be carry-over from other donors' samples.

The rearrangement links TRBV29-1 to TRBJ2-7; 9 nucleotides match TRBD1. The CDR3 contains 12 residues. CDR1 SQVTM and CDR2 ANQGSEA come from the germline V gene. Germline trimming cut 6 bases from V and 5 bases from J; bases unmatched to any gene: 5. DNA of the CDR3: TGCAGCGTCGGACAGGGGTCAGACGAGCAGTACTTC. This codes for CSVGQGSDEQYF.

The sample holds a few counts of this clonotype. The genes are TRBV6-6 and TRBJ2-7; D possibly matches TRBD1 or TRBD2 (6 bases each). CDR1 and CDR2 (germline): MNHNY, SVGAGI (reference sequence). The CDR3 loop spans 14 amino acids. Deletions cut 7 bases from V and 0 bases from J, with 13 bases between. CDR3 amino acids: CASIGGKSSYEQYV. CDR3 sequence (DNA): TGTGCCAGCATAGGGGGGAAAAGCTCCTACGAGCAGTACGTC.

This clonotype was picked up a small number of times. J is TRBJ1-2 and V is TRBV4-3; no clear D. V was pared by 1 base and J by 8 bases, with 20 bases between. Germline CDR1 is LGHNA and CDR2 is YSLEER. The CDR3 totals 16 residues. The CDR3 protein is CASSQVVDDGAWGYTF. The CDR3 region has the DNA TGCGCCAGCAGCCAAGTTGTGGATGACGGAGCTTGGGGCTACACCTTC.